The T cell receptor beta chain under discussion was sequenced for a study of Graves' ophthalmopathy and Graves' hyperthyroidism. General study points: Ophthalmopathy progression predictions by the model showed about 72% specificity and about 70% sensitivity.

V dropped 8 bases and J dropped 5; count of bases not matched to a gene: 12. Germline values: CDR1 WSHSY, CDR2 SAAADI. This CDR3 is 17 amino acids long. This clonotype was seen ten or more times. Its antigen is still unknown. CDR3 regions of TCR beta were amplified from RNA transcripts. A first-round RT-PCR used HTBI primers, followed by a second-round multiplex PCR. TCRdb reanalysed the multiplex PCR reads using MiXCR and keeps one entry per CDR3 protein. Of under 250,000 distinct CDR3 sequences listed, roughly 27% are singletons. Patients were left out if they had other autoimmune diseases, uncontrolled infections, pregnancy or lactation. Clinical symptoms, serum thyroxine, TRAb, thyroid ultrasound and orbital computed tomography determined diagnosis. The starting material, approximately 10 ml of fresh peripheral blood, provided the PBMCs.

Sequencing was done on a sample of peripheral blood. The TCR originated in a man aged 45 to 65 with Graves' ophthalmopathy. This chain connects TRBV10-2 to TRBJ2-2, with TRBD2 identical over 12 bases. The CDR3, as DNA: TGCGCCAGCCATGACCGAAGACTAGCGGGAGTTACCGGGGAGCTGTTTTTT. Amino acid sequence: CASHDRRLAGVTGELFF.